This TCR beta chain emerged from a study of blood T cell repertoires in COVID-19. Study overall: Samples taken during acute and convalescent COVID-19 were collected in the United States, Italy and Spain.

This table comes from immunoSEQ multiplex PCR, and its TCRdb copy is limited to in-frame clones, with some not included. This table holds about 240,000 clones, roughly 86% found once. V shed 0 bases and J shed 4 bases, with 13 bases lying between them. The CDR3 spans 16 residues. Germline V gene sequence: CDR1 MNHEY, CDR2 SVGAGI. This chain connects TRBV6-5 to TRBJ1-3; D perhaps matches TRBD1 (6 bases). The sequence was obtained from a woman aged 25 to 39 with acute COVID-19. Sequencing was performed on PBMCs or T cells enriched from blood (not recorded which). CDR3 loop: CASSYSPPGAGNTIYF. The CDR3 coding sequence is TGTGCCAGCAGTTACTCACCCCCAGGGGCAGGAAACACCATATATTTT.